A single sample is the source of the 26 T cell receptor beta chains below, sequenced in a study of T cells after yellow fever vaccination. TCRdb reprocessed the 5' RACE reads with MiXCR, giving one entry per CDR3 protein. In the table there are 500,000 to 550,000 distinct CDR3 sequences, 21% of which are singletons. Specimen: PBMCs, collected around 3 weeks after the first yellow fever vaccination. The receptor set was obtained from a man aged 18 to 29 who received the YFV17D yellow fever vaccine.

This chain connects TRBV10-3 to TRBJ2-7; D call uncertain. The CDR3 runs 13 residues. The germline V and J ends were trimmed by 3 bases and 6 bases, with 12 bases remaining between them. The germline CDR1 and CDR2 sequences are ENHRY and SYGVKD. CDR3 region: CAISDSKWAEQYF. CDR3 DNA: TGTGCCATCAGTGACTCGAAGTGGGCCGAGCAGTACTTC.

The V call is TRBV20-1, the J call TRBJ2-7; 7 nucleotides align to TRBD2. V dropped 5 bases and J dropped 4; count of bases not matched to a gene: 11. Per the germline V gene, CDR1 is DFQATT and CDR2 is SNEGSKA (reference sequence). This CDR3 is 14 amino acids long. DNA of the CDR3: TGCAGTGCTGGAGGGGTGAGCGGGGTATACGAGCAGTACTTC. Amino acids: CSAGGVSGVYEQYF.

The chain employs TRBV20-1 and TRBJ2-3, with D hard to call. CDR3 length equals 12 residues. Germline CDR1 reads DFQATT; CDR2 reads SNEGSKA (reference sequence). Trimming shortened V by 6 bases and J by 2 bases, and 9 bases separated the two germline ends. Written as DNA, the CDR3 is TGCAGTGCCCCCCCTAACACAGATACGCAGTATTTT. It yields the protein CSAPPNTDTQYF.

The chain is built from TRBV7-6 and TRBJ2-2; 8 positions match TRBD1. The CDR3 sequence is 16 residues long. From germline, CDR1 is SGHVS and CDR2 FNYEAQ. Trimming at V came to 5 bases and at J to 0 bases, leaving 5 bases not matched to a gene. This chain's CDR3 is CASSGPGQANTGELFF. CDR3 in DNA: TGTGCCAGCAGCGGTCCGGGACAGGCGAACACCGGGGAGCTGTTTTTT.

At least ten counts were recorded for this clonotype. The chain links TRBV3-1 to TRBJ2-7; D ambiguous. The CDR3 covers 15 residues. With 1 base removed from V and 2 bases from J, the gap between germline ends came to 12 bases. Germline CDR1 LGHDT, CDR2 YNNKEL (reference sequence). CDR3 region: CASSQGGLNPYEQYV. The CDR3 region has the DNA TGTGCCAGCAGCCAAGGGGGATTAAACCCCTACGAGCAGTACGTC.

This clonotype came up a few times. The chain recombines TRBV24-1 with TRBJ2-3, with TRBD1 as a possible D gene (5 bases). The CDR3 consists of 14 residues. Between the trimmed V and J ends, which lost 9 bases and 2 bases, there was a span of 14 bases. From germline, CDR1 is KGHDR and CDR2 SFDVKD. DNA of the CDR3: TGTGCCACCCAAAGGGGAAGGGACACAGATACGCAGTATTTT. Its protein is CATQRGRDTDTQYF.

This clonotype showed up just a few times. The CDR3 loop is CASSKEAEVGQYV. The DNA of the CDR3 is TGTGCCAGCAGCAAAGAAGCGGAAGTCGGGCAGTACGTC. The V gene is TRBV21-1, the J gene TRBJ2-7; the table's D call TRBD2 went unverified against the DNA. TRBV21-1 is termed a pseudogene. The CDR3 has 13 amino acids.

This clonotype showed up many times. This sequence joins TRBV4-3 and TRBJ2-1; D ambiguous. Germline CDR1 is LGHNA and CDR2 is YSLEER. The V end was cut by 4 bases, the J end by 9 bases, with 25 bases between. The CDR3 runs 17 residues. DNA for the CDR3: TGCGCCAGCAGCCTAAGACCGCCGCGCCCGGTGATGGTTGAGCAGTTCTTC. It codes for CASSLRPPRPVMVEQFF.

This clonotype was seen only once. The chain couples TRBV10-2 to TRBJ1-4; no clear D. Germline V gene data show CDR1 as WSHSY and CDR2 as SAAADI. The CDR3 consists of 14 residues. V was cut by 8 bases and J by 3 bases, with 13 bases left in between. CDR3 coding DNA: TGCGCCAGCGCACTGGGCAGATCTAATGAAAAACTGTTTTTT. This translates into CASALGRSNEKLFF.

J is TRBJ1-2 and V is TRBV20-1, with D unresolved. Germline V lookup: CDR1 DFQATT, CDR2 SNEGSKA (reference sequence). The CDR3 contains 12 residues. CDR3 residues: CTPVRGNYGYTF. The CDR3 region has the DNA TGCACCCCAGTGCGTGGCAACTATGGCTACACCTTC.

This clonotype turned up a few times. This chain connects TRBV27 to TRBJ2-7; 8 bases fit TRBD2. Germline trimming cut 2 bases from V and 6 bases from J; bases unmatched to any gene: 15. There are 17 residues in the CDR3. Germline assignment: CDR1 MNHEY and CDR2 SMNVEV (reference sequence). The CDR3 nucleotides read TGTGCCAGCAGTTTACTGTGTATTCGAGCGGGGGCGTCCGAGCAGTACGTC. Translating gives CASSLLCIRAGASEQYV.

About this clonotype itself: Mismatch with germline at one junction end may stem from a read error. DNA of the CDR3: TGTGCCTGCAGCTGGCAGGGGGCTAGTGCAGATACGCAGTATTTT. Its protein product is CACSWQGASADTQYF. J is TRBJ2-3 and V is TRBV7-3, with 8 positions matching TRBD1. The CDR3 has 15 amino acids. CDR1 and CDR2 from the germline V gene are SGHTA and FQGTGA.

The chain carries TRBV5-1 and TRBJ2-7, with TRBD1 identical over 9 bases. This CDR3 spans 17 amino acids. Germline V CDR1 and CDR2: SGHRS, YFSETQ. Unmatched junction bases numbered 11, after V lost 3 bases and J lost 1 base. CDR3 sequence (DNA): TGCGCCAGCAGCTGGGGGACAGGGATCGGGGGGTCCTACGAGCAGTACTTC. This gives the protein CASSWGTGIGGSYEQYF.

The sample holds one count of this clonotype. CDR3 sequence (DNA): TGTGCCAGCAGCTTAGGAGGGACAGGGGGCTTTGGCGAAGAGACCCAGTACTTC. It is translated as CASSLGGTGGFGEETQYF. The chain couples TRBV13 to TRBJ2-5, with 12 bases aligning to TRBD1. The V gene's germline CDR1 is PRHDT and CDR2 FYEKMQ (reference sequence). Trimming removed 0 bases from V and 3 bases from J; junction bases left unmatched: 8. CDR3 size: 18 residues.

The J gene is TRBJ2-2, the V gene TRBV7-6; 9 nucleotides agree with TRBD2. The germline CDR1 and CDR2 sequences are SGHVS and FNYEAQ. The CDR3 runs 15 residues. Trimming at V came to 3 bases and at J to 6 bases, leaving 5 bases not matched to a gene. As DNA, the CDR3 is TGTGCCAGCAGCTTGCGGGGGGGCTTGTCCGGGGAGCTGTTTTTT. This codes for CASSLRGGLSGELFF.

There are a few counts of this clonotype. This chain links TRBV9 with TRBJ1-2; no definite D call. The germline gives CDR1 SGDLS, CDR2 YYNGEE. Trimming removed 3 bases at V and 5 bases at J, with 17 bases between. This CDR3 has 15 amino acids. As DNA, the CDR3 is TGTGCCAGCAGCGCAGATTATACCCCCATTTATGGCTACACCTTC. Its translation: CASSADYTPIYGYTF.

This clonotype was seen more than once but under ten times. The gene calls are TRBV5-1 and TRBJ2-6; no clear D. The CDR3 runs to 18 residues. The V end lost 0 bases, the J end lost 2 bases, and 15 bases lay between the germline ends. Germline V gives CDR1 SGHRS, CDR2 YFSETQ. CDR3 amino acids: CASSLEGQNNPGANVLTF. In DNA form, the CDR3 reads TGCGCCAGCAGCTTGGAGGGCCAGAACAACCCTGGGGCCAACGTCCTGACTTTC.

The rearrangement joins TRBV5-1 to TRBJ2-7, with 7 bases identical to TRBD1. CDR3 length: 12 amino acids. Germline V gene lookup returns CDR1 SGHRS and CDR2 YFSETQ. V lost 5 bases, J lost 7 bases, and 6 bases stayed unmatched. For the CDR3, the DNA is TGCGCCAGCAGTACGGGGACAGATGAGCAGTACTTC. This translates into CASSTGTDEQYF.

The genes are TRBV12-3 or TRBV12-4 and TRBJ2-1; 10 positions match TRBD1. This CDR3 has 14 amino acids. After removal of 7 bases from V and 4 bases from J, the junction contained 4 bases not matched to a gene. Written as DNA, the CDR3 is TGTGCCAGCACCCCGGGACAGGGGTACAATGAGCAGTTCTTC. Encoded protein: CASTPGQGYNEQFF.

J is TRBJ1-5 and V is TRBV7-2; D perhaps matches TRBD1 (5 bases). Germline V lookup: CDR1 SGHTA, CDR2 FQGNSA. V dropped 3 bases and J dropped 5 bases, with 14 bases sitting between them. This CDR3 is built from 15 residues. CDR3 loop: CASSLAMGGDQPQHF. CDR3 nucleotides: TGTGCCAGCAGCTTGGCTATGGGGGGAGATCAGCCCCAGCATTTT.

This chain links TRBV7-2 with TRBJ2-1, with TRBD2 identical over 10 bases. Germline CDR1 is SGHTA and CDR2 is FQGNSA. This CDR3 spans 16 amino acids. Germline trimming cut 5 bases from V and 8 bases from J; bases unmatched to any gene: 12. The CDR3 DNA follows: TGTGCCAGCAGCCCCTTCCGAGCGGGGGGGGCGTATGAGCAGTTCTTC. Protein: CASSPFRAGGAYEQFF.

This clonotype was seen a few times. This chain uses TRBV5-4 with TRBJ1-1, with no clear D. V gave up 0 bases and J gave up 6 bases, with 15 bases separating them. The V gene's germline CDR1 is SGHNT and CDR2 YYREEE (reference sequence). The CDR3 loop spans 15 amino acids. CDR3 amino acids: CASSLDVGRRAEAFF. The CDR3 DNA is TGTGCCAGCAGCTTGGATGTAGGGCGACGGGCTGAAGCTTTCTTT.

This clonotype was found many times. V usage is TRBV4-2 and J usage is TRBJ2-5; TRBD2 aligns across 8 bases. CDR3 size: 14 residues. V trimming: 4 bases; J trimming: 5 bases; junction bases outside the gene matches: 6. CDR1 and CDR2 (germline): LGHNA, YNFKEQ. CDR3 nucleotide sequence: TGTGCCAGCAGCCTCTCGGGACTAGAGGAGACCCAGTACTTC. Its translation is CASSLSGLEETQYF.

The chain combines TRBV20-1 with TRBJ1-5, with unresolved D. CDR1 and CDR2 from the germline V gene are DFQATT and SNEGSKA (reference sequence). The CDR3 loop spans 16 amino acids. Trimming removed 3 bases at V and 6 bases at J, with 21 bases between. The CDR3 here is CSARALGSRTIQPQHF. CDR3 DNA sequence: TGCAGTGCTAGGGCACTGGGCAGCCGGACGATTCAGCCCCAGCATTTT.

This clonotype has just a few counts. The chain uses TRBV28 and TRBJ1-2, with D possibly matching TRBD1 (5 bases). V gave up 5 bases and J gave up 5 bases, with 9 bases separating them. The length of the CDR3 is 12 residues. Germline CDR1 and CDR2: MDHEN and SYDVKM. The CDR3 loop is CASSTSGYGYTF. CDR3 coding DNA: TGTGCCAGCAGTACCTCAGGGTATGGCTACACCTTC.

This clonotype came up a few times. V usage is TRBV28 and J usage is TRBJ1-1; the D gene is possibly TRBD1 (5 bases). The CDR3 covers 15 residues. Germline V gene data show CDR1 as MDHEN and CDR2 as SYDVKM. The V end was cut by 6 bases, the J end by 5 bases, with 19 bases between. The CDR3, as DNA: TGTGCCAGCAGAGACCCGGGATCTGGGGGGACTGAAGCTTTCTTT. The encoded protein is CASRDPGSGGTEAFF. Full variable domain (outside the CDR3, taken from reference TRBV28 and TRBJ1-1): DVKVTQSSRYLVKRTGEKVFLECVQDMDHENMFWYRQDPGLGLRLIYFSYDVKMKEKGDIPEGYSVSREKKERFSLILESASTNQTSMYLCASRDPGSGGTEAFFGQGTRLTVV.